The present entry profiles one T cell receptor beta chain with its context. Using immunoSEQ multiplex PCR, the repertoire was profiled, and TCRdb retains in-frame clones only, with some absent. The table shows 50,000 to 85,000 clones, with about nine tenths occurring only once. This sample is drawn from a study of OX40 agonist ivuxolimab in advanced cancers. Study background: A male proportion of approximately 80% was recorded, with mean age approximately 56 years and range roughly 23 to 79. Patients achieving partial responses numbered three: one hepatocellular carcinoma case and two cutaneous melanoma cases.

CDR1 is MNHNY and CDR2 is SVGAGI in the germline V gene (reference sequence). The CDR3 is made up of 13 amino acids. V lost 6 bases and J 6 bases, leaving 9 bases between the germline ends. V is TRBV6-6 and J is TRBJ1-6; weak D call: TRBD1 (6 bases). This TCR was recovered from an adult with an advanced solid tumor such as melanoma, head and neck, liver or kidney cancer. This specimen was CD4+ or CD8+ T cells sorted from blood, taken in a trial of the OX40 agonist ivuxolimab. CDR3 DNA sequence: TGTGCCAGCAGACAGGGCCTTAATTCACCCCTCCACTTT. Translating gives CASRQGLNSPLHF.